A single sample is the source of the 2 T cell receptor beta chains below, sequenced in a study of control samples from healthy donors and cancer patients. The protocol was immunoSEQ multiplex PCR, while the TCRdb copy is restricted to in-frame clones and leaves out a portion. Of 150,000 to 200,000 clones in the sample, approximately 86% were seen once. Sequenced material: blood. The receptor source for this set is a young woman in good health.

In DNA, the CDR3 is TGTGCCAGCAGCACCCGGGACTTTAATGCCCAAGGCGGGGAGCTGTTTTTT. It specifies CASSTRDFNAQGGELFF. The chain carries TRBV5-6 and TRBJ2-2; D may be TRBD2 (6 bases). Germline lookup yields CDR1 SGHDT and CDR2 YYEEEE. V lost 4 bases, J lost 7 bases, and 23 bases lay in between. The CDR3 consists of 17 residues.

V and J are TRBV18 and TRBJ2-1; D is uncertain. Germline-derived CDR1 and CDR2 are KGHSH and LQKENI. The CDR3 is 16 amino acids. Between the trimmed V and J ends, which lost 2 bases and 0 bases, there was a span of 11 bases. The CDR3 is CASSPGSASSYNEQFF. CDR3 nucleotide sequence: TGTGCCAGCTCACCAGGTTCTGCGAGCTCCTACAATGAGCAGTTCTTC.